This passage covers 29 T cell receptor beta chains from one sample sequenced in a study of blood T cells in healthy people across ages. The use of a sample-barcoded 5' primer and a J-beta primer mix characterized a second PCR of roughly 7 to 11 cycles. One entry per CDR3 protein, called by TCRdb with MiXCR from the 5' RACE reads. The data show about 620,000 distinct CDR3 sequences, approximately 21% seen once. Sequenced: blood. Receptor source: a man aged 70 or older in good health.

The genes are TRBV5-6 and TRBJ2-1, with D perhaps TRBD2 (5 bases). CDR1 SGHDT and CDR2 YYEEEE come from the germline V gene. With 0 bases removed from V and 1 base from J, the gap between germline ends came to 11 bases. This CDR3 comprises 16 residues. This CDR3 is CASSLEASWSYNEQFF. In DNA form, the CDR3 reads TGTGCCAGCAGCTTGGAGGCTAGCTGGTCCTACAATGAGCAGTTCTTC.

This clonotype was picked up many times. This chain links TRBV6-1 with TRBJ2-1, with D unclear. This CDR3 is built from 13 residues. Germline loops: CDR1 MNHNS, CDR2 SASEGT. V was cut by 4 bases and J by 3 bases, with 7 bases left in between. CDR3 sequence: CASSVGIYNEQFF. In nucleotides, the CDR3 is TGTGCCAGCAGTGTGGGAATCTACAATGAGCAGTTCTTC.

This clonotype has just a few counts. The chain uses TRBV21-1 and TRBJ2-1; the table assigns TRBD1, which was not confirmed against the DNA. The DNA end lines up better with TRBJ2-7; the J call may be wrong. TRBV21-1 is designated a pseudogene. This CDR3 comprises 16 residues. This CDR3 reads CASSKPDRGRPDEQYF. In DNA, the CDR3 is TGTGCCAGCAGCAAACCCGACAGGGGGCGACCGGACGAGCAGTACTTC.

The J gene is TRBJ2-1, the V gene TRBV5-1; possibly TRBD1 for D (6 bases). Germline V CDR1 and CDR2: SGHRS, YFSETQ. This CDR3 comprises 17 residues. The V and J ends lost 6 bases and 1 base respectively, with 20 bases between them. CDR3 in DNA: TGCGCCAGCAAGGGGGTATCAAGAGAACGTTCCTACAATGAGCAGTTCTTC. Amino acid sequence: CASKGVSRERSYNEQFF.

This clonotype occurred a few times. The chain has TRBV7-3 and TRBJ2-7; unclear D gene. Gene TRBJ2-1 matches the end of the DNA better, so the J call may be wrong. The CDR3 length is 15 residues. Germline V gene sequence: CDR1 SGHTA, CDR2 FQGTGA. CDR3 loop: CASSPERRVYNEQFF. The CDR3 nucleotides read TGTGCCAGCAGCCCCGAACGACGGGTGTACAATGAGCAGTTCTTC.

The chain links TRBV4-1 to TRBJ2-2; TRBD1 is a possible D gene (6 bases). The CDR3 loop spans 13 amino acids. The V gene's germline CDR1 is MGHRA and CDR2 YSYEKL. Trimming took off 4 bases at V and 5 bases at J, with 8 bases between the two ends. CDR3 sequence (DNA): TGCGCCAGCAGCCGCGGACAGACCGGGGAGCTGTTTTTT. Residues: CASSRGQTGELFF.

The gene calls are TRBV6-1 and TRBJ2-5, with D tentatively TRBD1 or TRBD2 (5 bases each). V lost 5 bases and J 3 bases, leaving 22 bases between the germline ends. This CDR3 has 17 amino acids. Germline lookup yields CDR1 MNHNS and CDR2 SASEGT. CDR3 sequence: CASSLSLGRSLKETQYF. In DNA form, the CDR3 reads TGTGCCAGCAGTCTCTCCTTGGGACGGAGCCTTAAAGAGACCCAGTACTTC.

Worth noting for this clonotype: At one end the junction does not follow the germline gene, possibly because of a read error. The V call is TRBV20-1, the J call TRBJ1-4; the D is unclear. Germline V gene lookup returns CDR1 DFQATT and CDR2 SNEGSKA (reference sequence). This CDR3 is 10 amino acids long. The chain's CDR3 is CSTRREKLFF. The CDR3 DNA reads as TGCAGTACTAGAAGAGAAAAACTGTTTTTT.

A single count supports this clonotype. V gene TRBV12-3 or TRBV12-4 combines with J gene TRBJ1-6, with D possibly matching TRBD1 (5 bases). Trimming took 7 bases from V and 5 from J, leaving 12 bases between them. This CDR3 comprises 14 residues. Here the CDR3 reads CASTAGRNNSPLHF. CDR3 sequence (DNA): TGTGCCAGCACCGCGGGACGGAATAATTCACCCCTCCACTTT.

This chain joins TRBV6-5 and TRBJ1-2; 7 bases are shared with TRBD1. This CDR3 has 15 residues. Germline-derived CDR1 and CDR2 are MNHEY and SVGAGI. The V and J ends lost 3 bases and 0 bases, in that order; junction bases with no gene match: 4. The CDR3 region is CASSYSGTANYGYTF. The CDR3 nucleotides are TGTGCCAGCAGTTATTCCGGGACAGCTAACTATGGCTACACCTTC.

Comment on this clonotype: This could be a read error, since a much larger clone is one nucleotide away. V gene TRBV12-3 or TRBV12-4 combines with J gene TRBJ2-2; the D gene could be TRBD1 or TRBD2 (5 bases each). The CDR3 spans 15 residues. Between the trimmed V and J ends, which lost 8 bases and 5 bases, there was a span of 18 bases. Here the CDR3 reads CASVRPGTQTGELFF. CDR3 DNA sequence: TGTGCCAGCGTGAGACCCGGGACGCAAACCGGGGAGCTGTTTTTT.

The genes are TRBV10-3 and TRBJ2-3; 8 positions match TRBD1. V lost 7 bases, J lost 5 bases, and 5 bases stayed unmatched. CDR3 length: 13 amino acids. The germline V gene has CDR1 ENHRY and CDR2 SYGVKD. The CDR3 protein is CAINQGAGDTQYF. CDR3 nucleotide sequence: TGTGCCATCAATCAGGGGGCGGGAGATACGCAGTATTTT.

This chain links TRBV7-9 with TRBJ1-2, with 7 bases identical to TRBD1. This CDR3 comprises 13 residues. J gave up 4 bases and V 5 bases, and 4 bases lay outside the gene matches. The germline gives CDR1 SEHNR, CDR2 FQNEAQ (reference sequence). The CDR3 protein is CASSPTGIYGYTF. In nucleotides, the CDR3 is TGTGCCAGCAGCCCGACAGGGATCTATGGCTACACCTTC.

The chain joins TRBV28 to TRBJ2-7; 10 nucleotides align to TRBD1. The CDR3 runs 14 residues. V gave up 7 bases and J gave up 2 bases; unmatched junction bases: 5. Germline CDR1 MDHEN, CDR2 SYDVKM. The CDR3 loop reads CASTWTGGAYEQYF. Written as DNA, the CDR3 is TGTGCCAGCACCTGGACAGGGGGAGCCTACGAGCAGTACTTC.

This clonotype has only a few counts. V is TRBV15 and J is TRBJ1-5; perhaps TRBD1 as D (5 bases). V dropped 5 bases and J dropped 6 bases, with 17 bases sitting between them. Germline-derived CDR1 and CDR2 are LNHNV and YYDKDF (reference sequence). The length of the CDR3 is 15 residues. CDR3 nucleotides: TGTGCCACCAGCCCGGGTGGGGGTCCCAGTCAGCCCCAGCATTTT. Translation: CATSPGGGPSQPQHF.

The V call is TRBV7-9, the J call TRBJ2-1; no firm D call. The CDR3 runs 14 residues. Germline CDR1 and CDR2: SEHNR and FQNEAQ (reference sequence). The V and J ends lost 3 bases and 6 bases respectively, with 12 bases between them. The CDR3 nucleotides are TGTGCCAGCAGCTTCGGGCGGAGTGGCAATGAGCAGTTCTTC. It is translated as CASSFGRSGNEQFF.

This clonotype was observed a handful of times. The CDR3 DNA reads as TGCGCCAGCAGCCAAGACCCTTCCGGCCTCGAGACCCAGTACTTC. Translated, it gives CASSQDPSGLETQYF. The rearrangement links TRBV4-1 to TRBJ2-5; D call uncertain. This CDR3 contains 15 residues. Germline CDR1 is MGHRA and CDR2 is YSYEKL. The V gene lost 0 bases and the J gene lost 5 bases, with 13 bases spanning the gap.

The rearrangement uses TRBV5-8 and TRBJ2-3, with TRBD2 matching 7 bases. From germline, CDR1 is SGHTS and CDR2 YDEGEE. This CDR3 contains 14 residues. The V segment lost 0 bases and the J segment 6 bases; nucleotides outside the gene matches: 4. The CDR3: CASSLVPGRDTQYF. DNA for the CDR3: TGTGCCAGCAGCTTGGTGCCCGGGAGGGATACGCAGTATTTT.

The rearrangement joins TRBV20-1 to TRBJ1-2; tentatively, D is TRBD1 (6 bases). This CDR3 has 16 residues. V dropped 0 bases and J dropped 0 bases, with 14 bases sitting between them. The germline CDR1 and CDR2 sequences are DFQATT and SNEGSKA (reference sequence). For the CDR3, the DNA is TGCAGTGCTAGAGATTTGCAGGGGCATGCTAACTATGGCTACACCTTC. Translating it yields CSARDLQGHANYGYTF.

The chain joins TRBV5-1 to TRBJ1-1; D gene unclear. Germline assignment: CDR1 SGHRS and CDR2 YFSETQ. V lost 0 bases, J lost 0 bases, and 12 bases lay in between. This CDR3 has 16 amino acids. The CDR3 reads CASSLARQDLNTEAFF. The CDR3 DNA reads TGCGCCAGCAGCTTGGCCCGGCAGGACTTGAACACTGAAGCTTTCTTT.

In this sample, this clonotype turned up a few times. This rearrangement joins TRBV12-3 or TRBV12-4 to TRBJ2-3; D gene uncertain. There are 16 residues in the CDR3. V lost 5 bases to trimming and J lost 0 bases, with 15 bases between them. The CDR3 region is CASSTSRPQSTDTQYF. The CDR3 DNA reads TGTGCCAGCAGTACCTCTAGGCCCCAAAGCACAGATACGCAGTATTTT.

This sequence joins TRBV6-4 and TRBJ2-3, with TRBD2 matching 7 bases. V gave up 3 bases and J gave up 2 bases; unmatched junction bases: 2. CDR1 and CDR2 from the germline V gene are MRHNA and SNTAGT. The CDR3 has 14 residues. CDR3 nucleotides: TGTGCCAGCAGTGAAAGCGGGGCCACAGATACGCAGTATTTT. It is translated as CASSESGATDTQYF.

This clonotype was recorded a few times. V and J are TRBV6-1 and TRBJ2-7; unclear D gene. V was trimmed by 2 bases and J by 2 bases, leaving 7 bases between them. Per the germline V gene, CDR1 is MNHNS and CDR2 is SASEGT. CDR3 size: 13 residues. CDR3 in DNA: TGTGCCAGCAGTGAACAGGTCGCCTACGAGCAGTACTTC. This gives the protein CASSEQVAYEQYF.

As regards this clonotype: A much larger clone differs from this one at a single base, so this may be a read error. DNA of the CDR3: TGTGCCAGCAGACCGGACAGCACAGATACGCAGTATTTT. Translating gives CASRPDSTDTQYF. The genes are TRBV12-3 or TRBV12-4 and TRBJ2-3; D is unclear. The CDR3 is 13 amino acids. V lost 6 bases, J lost 0 bases, and 7 bases lay in between.

CDR3 loop: CASSPPSGGLRRETQYF. In nucleotides, the CDR3 is TGTGCCAGCTCACCACCGTCGGGGGGCCTAAGACGGGAGACCCAGTACTTC. The rearrangement joins TRBV18 to TRBJ2-5; perhaps TRBD2 as D (7 bases). In germline, CDR1 is KGHSH, CDR2 LQKENI. The CDR3 is 17 residues long. V lost 0 bases and J lost 5, with 19 bases in between. Full variable domain (missing parts from reference TRBV18 and TRBJ2-5): NAGVMQNPRHLVRRRGQEARLRCSPMKGHSHVYWYRQLPEEGLKFMVYLQKENIIDESGMPKERFSAEFPKEGPSILRIQQVVRGDSAAYFCASSPPSGGLRRETQYFGPGTRLLVL.

This chain connects TRBV5-1 to TRBJ2-3; D is unclear. This CDR3 has 14 amino acids. V was pared by 4 bases and J by 6 bases, with 15 bases between. Germline CDR1 SGHRS, CDR2 YFSETQ. The CDR3 region has the DNA TGCGCCAGCAGCCTGGAGAAACCGACGGATACGCAGTATTTT. Its translation is CASSLEKPTDTQYF.

The rearrangement joins TRBV12-3 or TRBV12-4 to TRBJ2-7; TRBD2 is a possible D gene (5 bases). Between the trimmed V and J ends, which lost 7 bases and 1 base, there was a span of 14 bases. CDR3 size: 14 residues. The CDR3 region is CASIPGLGSYEQYF. Written as DNA, the CDR3 is TGTGCCAGCATTCCGGGATTGGGGTCCTACGAGCAGTACTTC.

This chain connects TRBV2 to TRBJ1-2; no firm D call. V was trimmed by 9 bases and J by 2 bases, leaving 7 bases between them. The CDR3 contains 11 residues. In germline, CDR1 is SNHLY, CDR2 FYNNEI. CDR3 bases: TGTGCCAGTGCAGAGAACTATGGCTACACCTTC. The encoded protein is CASAENYGYTF.

There are many counts of this clonotype. The chain uses TRBV20-1 and TRBJ2-1; D not resolved. Trimming took 5 bases from V and 3 from J, leaving 8 bases between them. This CDR3 comprises 12 residues. Germline values: CDR1 DFQATT, CDR2 SNEGSKA (reference sequence). CDR3 nucleotide sequence: TGCAGTGCTCGAGGATACTACAATGAGCAGTTCTTC. This codes for CSARGYYNEQFF.